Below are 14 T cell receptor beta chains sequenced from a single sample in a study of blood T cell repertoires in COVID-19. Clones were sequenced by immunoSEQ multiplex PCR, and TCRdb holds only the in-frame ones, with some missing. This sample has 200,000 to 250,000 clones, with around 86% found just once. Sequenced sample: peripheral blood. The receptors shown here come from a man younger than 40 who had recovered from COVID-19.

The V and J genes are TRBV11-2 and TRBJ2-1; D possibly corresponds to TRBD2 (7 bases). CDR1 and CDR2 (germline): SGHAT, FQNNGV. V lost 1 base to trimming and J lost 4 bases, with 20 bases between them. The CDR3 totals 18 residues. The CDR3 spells CASSLGGPGGGRYNEQFF. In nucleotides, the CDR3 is TGTGCCAGCAGCTTAGGGGGCCCCGGCGGGGGCCGTTACAATGAGCAGTTCTTC.

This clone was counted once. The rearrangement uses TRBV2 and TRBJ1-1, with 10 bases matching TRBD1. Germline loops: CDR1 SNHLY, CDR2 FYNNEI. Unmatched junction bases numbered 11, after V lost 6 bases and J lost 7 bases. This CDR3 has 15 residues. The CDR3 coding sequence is TGTGCCAGCAGAGACCCCGGGACAGGGGCCTTTGAAGCTTTCTTT. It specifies CASRDPGTGAFEAFF.

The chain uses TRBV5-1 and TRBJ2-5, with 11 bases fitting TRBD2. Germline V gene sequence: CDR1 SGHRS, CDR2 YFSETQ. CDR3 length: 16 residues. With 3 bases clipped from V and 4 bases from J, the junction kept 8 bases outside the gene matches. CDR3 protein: CASSSSLAGEGETQYF. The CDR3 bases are TGCGCCAGCAGCTCCTCACTAGCGGGGGAGGGAGAGACCCAGTACTTC.

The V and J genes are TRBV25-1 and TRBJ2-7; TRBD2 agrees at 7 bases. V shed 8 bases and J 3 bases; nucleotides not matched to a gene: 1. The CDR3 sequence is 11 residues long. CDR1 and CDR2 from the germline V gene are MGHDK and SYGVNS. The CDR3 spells CASGGVYEQYF. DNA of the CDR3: TGTGCCAGCGGGGGGGTCTACGAGCAGTACTTC.

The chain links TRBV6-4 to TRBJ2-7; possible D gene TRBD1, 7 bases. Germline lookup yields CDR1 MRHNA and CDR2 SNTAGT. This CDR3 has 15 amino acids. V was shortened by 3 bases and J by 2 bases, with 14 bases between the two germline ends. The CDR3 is CASSEWRGQAYEQYF. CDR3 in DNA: TGTGCCAGCAGTGAATGGAGGGGGCAAGCCTACGAGCAGTACTTC.

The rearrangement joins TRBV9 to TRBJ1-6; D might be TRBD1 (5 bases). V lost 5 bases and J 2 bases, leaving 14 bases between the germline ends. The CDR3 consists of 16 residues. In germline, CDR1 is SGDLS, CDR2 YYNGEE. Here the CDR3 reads CASSTGVRAYNSPLHF. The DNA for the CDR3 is TGTGCCAGCAGTACAGGTGTAAGGGCCTATAATTCACCCCTCCACTTT.

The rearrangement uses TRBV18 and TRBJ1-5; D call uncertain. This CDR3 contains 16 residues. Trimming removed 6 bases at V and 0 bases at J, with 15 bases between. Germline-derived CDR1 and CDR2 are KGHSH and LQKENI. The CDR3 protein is CASSQLERRSNQPQHF. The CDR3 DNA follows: TGTGCCAGCTCCCAGCTAGAAAGGCGTAGCAATCAGCCCCAGCATTTT.

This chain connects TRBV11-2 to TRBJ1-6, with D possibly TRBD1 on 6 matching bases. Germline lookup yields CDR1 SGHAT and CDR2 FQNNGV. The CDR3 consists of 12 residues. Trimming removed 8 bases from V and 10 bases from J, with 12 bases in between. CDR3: CASATGNSPLHF. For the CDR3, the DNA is TGTGCCAGCGCAACAGGGAACTCACCCCTCCACTTT.

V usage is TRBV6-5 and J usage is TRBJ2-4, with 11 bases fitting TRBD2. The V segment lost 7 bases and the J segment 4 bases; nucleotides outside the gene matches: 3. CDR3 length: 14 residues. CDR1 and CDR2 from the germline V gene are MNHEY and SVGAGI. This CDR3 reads CASTLAGAKNIQYF. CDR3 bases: TGTGCCAGCACACTAGCGGGGGCTAAAAACATTCAGTACTTC.

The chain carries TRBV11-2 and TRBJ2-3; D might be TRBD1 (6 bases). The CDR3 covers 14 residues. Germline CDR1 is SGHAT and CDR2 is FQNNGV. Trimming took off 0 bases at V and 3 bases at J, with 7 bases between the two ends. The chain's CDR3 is CASSLEDSTDTQYF. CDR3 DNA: TGTGCCAGCAGCTTAGAGGACAGTACAGATACGCAGTATTTT.

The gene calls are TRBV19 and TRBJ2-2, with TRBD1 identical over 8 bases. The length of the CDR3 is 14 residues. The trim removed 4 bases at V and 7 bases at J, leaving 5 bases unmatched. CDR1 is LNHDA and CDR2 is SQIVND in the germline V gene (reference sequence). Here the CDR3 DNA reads TGTGCCAGTAGTACTTCCAGGGGGCTCGGGGAGCTGTTTTTT. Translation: CASSTSRGLGELFF.

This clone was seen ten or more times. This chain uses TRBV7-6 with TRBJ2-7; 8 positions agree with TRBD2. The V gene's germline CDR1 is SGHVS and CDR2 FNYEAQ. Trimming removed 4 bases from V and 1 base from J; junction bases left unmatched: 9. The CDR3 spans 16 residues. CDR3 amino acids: CASSSPGSGGSYEQYF. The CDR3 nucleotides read TGTGCCAGCAGCTCCCCCGGGAGCGGGGGTTCCTACGAGCAGTACTTC.

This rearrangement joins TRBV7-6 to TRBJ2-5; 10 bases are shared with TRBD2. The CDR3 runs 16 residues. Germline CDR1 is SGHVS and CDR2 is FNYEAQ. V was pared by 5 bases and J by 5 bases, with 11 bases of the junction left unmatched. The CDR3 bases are TGTGCCAGCAGCCACCCGAGCGGGGGGGCCGGGGAGACCCAGTACTTC. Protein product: CASSHPSGGAGETQYF.

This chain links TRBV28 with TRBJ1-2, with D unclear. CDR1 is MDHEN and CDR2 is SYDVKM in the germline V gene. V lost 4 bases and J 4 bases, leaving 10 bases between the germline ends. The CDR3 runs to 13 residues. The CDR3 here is CASSSPGSYGYTF. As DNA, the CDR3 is TGTGCCAGCAGTTCCCCCGGGTCCTATGGCTACACCTTC.